This T cell receptor (beta chain) came from a study of T cell responses to AZD1222 COVID-19 vaccine. Deletions cut 3 bases from V and 4 bases from J, with 8 bases between. CDR1 and CDR2 (germline): MRHNA, SNTAGT. CDR3 length equals 13 residues. Generated by immunoSEQ multiplex PCR, the TCRdb table keeps only in-frame clones and is missing some. Of 150,000 to 180,000 clones in the sample, about nine tenths were seen once. The chain combines TRBV6-4 with TRBJ2-3; no clear D. The origin of this receptor is an adult in good health. This material consisted of peripheral blood, taken on day 0 of AZD1222 vaccination. CDR3 sequence (DNA): TGTGCCAGCAGTGAACAGCCGTCAGATACGCAGTATTTT. Translation: CASSEQPSDTQYF.